Listed here are 22 T cell receptor beta chains from one sample, sequenced in a study of shared clonotypes between healthy human individuals. The assay was immunoSEQ multiplex PCR, and TCRdb's table has in-frame clones only and misses some. Of 600,000 to 700,000 clones in the sample, around 73% were seen once. Sequenced material: memory CD4+ T cells sorted from blood. Subset in this sample: CD45RA-negative fraction. All receptors come from a woman in her 30s in good health.

V gene TRBV6-5 combines with J gene TRBJ1-1, with D tentatively TRBD1 (5 bases). The CDR3 sequence is 14 residues long. The germline V gene encodes CDR1 MNHEY and CDR2 SVGAGI. Deletions cut 5 bases from V and 2 bases from J, with 12 bases between. The CDR3 nucleotides are TGTGCCAGCAGTCCTCAGGGTTATAACACTGAAGCTTTCTTT. This sequence encodes CASSPQGYNTEAFF.

The chain carries TRBV18 and TRBJ2-7, with D unresolved. CDR1 and CDR2 from the germline V gene are KGHSH and LQKENI. Trimming left V 3 bases short and J 2 bases short, with 11 bases between. The CDR3 is made up of 14 amino acids. CDR3 coding DNA: TGTGCCAGCTCACCTGATTACAGCCCCTACGAGCAGTACTTC. Translated, it gives CASSPDYSPYEQYF.

V and J are TRBV7-2 and TRBJ1-5; D is perhaps TRBD1 (5 bases). Looked up from germline, CDR1 is SGHTA and CDR2 is FQGNSA. The CDR3 loop spans 15 amino acids. The V gene lost 1 base and the J gene lost 7 bases, with 14 bases spanning the gap. The CDR3 nucleotides read TGTGCCAGCAGCTTAGGTTCTAGGGGTACCCAGCCCCAGCATTTT. Translated: CASSLGSRGTQPQHF.

DNA of the CDR3: TGTGCCAGCAGTTTAGGGGAGGGCAATCAGCCCCAGCATTTT. Residues: CASSLGEGNQPQHF. The chain links TRBV6-6 to TRBJ1-5; D perhaps matches TRBD1 (5 bases). The CDR3 covers 14 residues. Trimming pared 4 bases from V and 2 bases from J, leaving 9 bases between. Germline CDR1 is MNHNY and CDR2 is SVGAGI (reference sequence).

This clone was observed a handful of times. The genes are TRBV19 and TRBJ1-1; TRBD1 matches 9 bases. Germline assignment: CDR1 LNHDA and CDR2 SQIVND (reference sequence). V shed 7 bases and J 5 bases; nucleotides not matched to a gene: 8. The length of the CDR3 is 14 residues. CDR3 region: CASTDRGAVTEAFF. The CDR3 DNA reads TGTGCCAGTACCGACAGGGGGGCGGTAACTGAAGCTTTCTTT.

This clone was observed a single time. The chain employs TRBV11-2 and TRBJ2-4; D unclear. Trimming left V 3 bases short and J 9 bases short, with 15 bases between. There are 14 residues in the CDR3. Germline V gene data show CDR1 as SGHAT and CDR2 as FQNNGV. The CDR3 loop is CASSFSPGVRIQYF. CDR3 nucleotides: TGTGCCAGCAGCTTTTCTCCTGGTGTGCGCATTCAGTACTTC.

The chain combines TRBV6-5 with TRBJ2-4; D is unresolved. CDR1 and CDR2 from the germline V gene are MNHEY and SVGAGI. The CDR3 extends over 14 amino acids. V was clipped by 5 bases and J by 0 bases, with 8 bases between them. The CDR3 coding sequence is TGTGCCAGCAGTCCGATTCTAGCCAAAAACATTCAGTACTTC. Translating gives CASSPILAKNIQYF.

This chain uses TRBV5-1 with TRBJ2-7; 8 nucleotides align to TRBD1. CDR1 SGHRS and CDR2 YFSETQ come from the germline V gene. Unmatched junction bases numbered 5, after V lost 0 bases and J lost 3 bases. The CDR3 totals 15 residues. This CDR3 is CASSLGPGQGYEQYF. Here the CDR3 DNA reads TGCGCCAGCAGCTTGGGGCCTGGACAGGGCTACGAGCAGTACTTC.

The chain combines TRBV28 with TRBJ1-2, with 7 bases fitting TRBD1. Germline CDR1 and CDR2: MDHEN and SYDVKM. The CDR3 spans 17 residues. V shed 8 bases and J 0 bases; nucleotides not matched to a gene: 15. CDR3 in DNA: TGTGCCAGCTCCGCCTCTGGGTGGGACAGAGCTAACTATGGCTACACCTTC. This codes for CASSASGWDRANYGYTF.

The J gene is TRBJ2-3, the V gene TRBV28, with 8 bases fitting TRBD2. The germline V gene encodes CDR1 MDHEN and CDR2 SYDVKM. CDR3 length: 15 residues. V dropped 6 bases and J dropped 1; count of bases not matched to a gene: 6. The CDR3 region has the DNA TGTGCCAGCAGACAGTCGACTAGCGGCACAGATACGCAGTATTTT. Amino acid sequence: CASRQSTSGTDTQYF.

A single count supports this clone. CDR3 in DNA: TGCAGCGTTGAGACCACCAGGACAGGGTTTGAGGAGTATTTT. This codes for CSVETTRTGFEEYF. The chain joins TRBV29-1 to TRBJ2-3; 8 bases align to TRBD1. V was clipped by 3 bases and J by 13 bases; unmatched bases: 15. The germline gives CDR1 SQVTM, CDR2 ANQGSEA. The CDR3 sequence is 14 residues long.

The chain uses TRBV9 and TRBJ2-1, with D hard to call. This CDR3 has 14 residues. V lost 0 bases and J 4 bases, leaving 8 bases between the germline ends. CDR1 SGDLS and CDR2 YYNGEE come from the germline V gene. The chain's CDR3 is CASSVGGVYNEQFF. Written as DNA, the CDR3 is TGTGCCAGCAGCGTAGGGGGTGTTTACAATGAGCAGTTCTTC.

The chain has TRBV9 and TRBJ2-1; 13 bases agree with TRBD2. The germline V gene encodes CDR1 SGDLS and CDR2 YYNGEE. Trimming took 3 bases from V and 0 from J; bases not matched to a gene: 12. The CDR3 loop spans 20 amino acids. CDR3 amino acids: CASSGAGTSGTPSSYNEQFF. CDR3 coding DNA: TGTGCCAGCAGCGGAGCCGGGACTAGCGGGACCCCTAGCTCCTACAATGAGCAGTTCTTC.

J is TRBJ2-7 and V is TRBV6-5, with D unresolved. Per germline, CDR1 MNHEY and CDR2 SVGAGI. The V and J ends lost 6 bases and 4 bases respectively, with 7 bases between them. This CDR3 comprises 11 residues. Here the CDR3 reads CASSYKYEQYF. The CDR3 bases are TGTGCCAGCAGCTACAAGTACGAGCAGTACTTC.

V is TRBV29-1 and J is TRBJ1-2, with D uncertain. Trimming took off 7 bases at V and 6 bases at J, with 6 bases between the two ends. There are 9 residues in the CDR3. Germline V gene sequence: CDR1 SQVTM, CDR2 ANQGSEA. The CDR3 region is CSEGHGYTF. As DNA, the CDR3 is TGCAGCGAAGGACATGGCTACACCTTC.

The rearrangement uses TRBV7-9 and TRBJ2-1, with 13 bases aligning to TRBD2. J gave up 0 bases and V 2 bases, and 4 bases lay outside the gene matches. In germline, CDR1 is SEHNR, CDR2 FQNEAQ (reference sequence). The CDR3 has 18 residues. CDR3 sequence reads: CASSLKLAGGSSYNEQFF. The CDR3 nucleotides read TGTGCCAGCAGCTTAAAACTAGCGGGAGGGAGCTCCTACAATGAGCAGTTCTTC.

The rearrangement joins TRBV5-8 to TRBJ1-2, with a tentative D call TRBD1 (5 bases). The CDR3 spans 15 residues. V gave up 3 bases and J gave up 2 bases, with 14 bases separating them. Germline V gene sequence: CDR1 SGHTS, CDR2 YDEGEE. This chain's CDR3 is CASSWNRGINYGYTF. The CDR3 DNA reads as TGTGCCAGCAGCTGGAATAGGGGAATCAACTATGGCTACACCTTC.

This clone turned up a few times. V and J are TRBV2 and TRBJ2-3; D uncertain. The V end lost 8 bases, the J end lost 0 bases, and 18 bases lay between the germline ends. Germline V lookup: CDR1 SNHLY, CDR2 FYNNEI. This CDR3 has 16 amino acids. DNA of the CDR3: TGTGCCAGCGTTCCCGGGTCTAGTTCTAGCACAGATACGCAGTATTTT. Protein sequence: CASVPGSSSSTDTQYF. The whole variable domain, remainder taken from reference TRBV2 and TRBJ2-3, is EPEVTQTPSHQVTQMGQEVILRCVPISNHLYFYWYRQILGQKVEFLVSFYNNEISEKSEIFDDQFSVERPDGSNFTLKIRSTKLEDSAMYFCASVPGSSSSTDTQYFGPGTRLTVL.

The CDR3 DNA sequence: TGTGCCAGCAGCTTATTCGGGCGGGGGGCGCAAAACGAGCAGTACTTC. Translating it yields CASSLFGRGAQNEQYF. The rearrangement links TRBV7-8 to TRBJ2-7; 8 nucleotides agree with TRBD2. The CDR3 is 16 amino acids. CDR1 SGHVS and CDR2 FQNEAQ come from the germline V gene. The trim removed 2 bases at V and 5 bases at J, leaving 11 bases unmatched.

The chain combines TRBV4-2 with TRBJ2-3; 12 bases are a match to TRBD1. This CDR3 is built from 16 residues. The germline gives CDR1 LGHNA, CDR2 YNFKEQ. V lost 4 bases to trimming and J lost 8 bases; unmatched junction nucleotides: 10. In DNA, the CDR3 is TGTGCCAGCAGCCCAGTGGGACAGGGGGCTGGAGGTACGCAGTATTTT. Encoded protein: CASSPVGQGAGGTQYF.

This chain links TRBV6-1 with TRBJ2-1, with D perhaps matching TRBD1 or TRBD2 (5 bases each). Per germline, CDR1 MNHNS and CDR2 SASEGT. The CDR3 is 16 residues long. The V end lost 4 bases, the J end lost 7 bases, and 20 bases lay between the germline ends. The CDR3 coding sequence is TGTGCCAGCAGTGGCCCCGGGACCGCTCGCTGGAATGAGCAGTTCTTC. Translated, it gives CASSGPGTARWNEQFF.

The J gene is TRBJ1-4, the V gene TRBV6-5; TRBD1 matches 7 bases. The length of the CDR3 is 15 residues. Germline V CDR1 and CDR2: MNHEY, SVGAGI. The trim removed 5 bases at V and 2 bases at J, leaving 5 bases unmatched. CDR3 protein: CASSLTGVTNEKLFF. CDR3 sequence (DNA): TGTGCCAGCAGTCTTACAGGGGTGACTAATGAAAAACTGTTTTTT.